The sequence of this TCR beta chain was determined in a study of T cells in tuberculosis. Study results and limitations: Selection depended on which cryopreserved specimens were available. Active tuberculosis patients had shorter CDR3-alpha; the beta difference was nonsignificant.

Trimming took off 1 base at V and 3 bases at J, with 8 bases between the two ends. Germline V gives CDR1 SGHAT, CDR2 FQNNGV. This CDR3 is 14 amino acids long. Assay used: immunoSEQ multiplex PCR; TCRdb lists only in-frame clones, some missing. The sample carries about 45,000 clones, approximately 94% recorded once. Of note for this clone: What it recognizes is unknown.

The source material was PBMCs. The TCR comes from a donor between 5 and 29 years old with latent tuberculosis or without tuberculosis infection. Some clones in this sample may be carry-over from other donors' samples. The gene calls are TRBV11-2 and TRBJ2-3; D is unresolved. CDR3 DNA: TGTGCCAGCAGCTTAGCACGTGAGACAGATACGCAGTATTTT. Translation gives CASSLARETDTQYF.